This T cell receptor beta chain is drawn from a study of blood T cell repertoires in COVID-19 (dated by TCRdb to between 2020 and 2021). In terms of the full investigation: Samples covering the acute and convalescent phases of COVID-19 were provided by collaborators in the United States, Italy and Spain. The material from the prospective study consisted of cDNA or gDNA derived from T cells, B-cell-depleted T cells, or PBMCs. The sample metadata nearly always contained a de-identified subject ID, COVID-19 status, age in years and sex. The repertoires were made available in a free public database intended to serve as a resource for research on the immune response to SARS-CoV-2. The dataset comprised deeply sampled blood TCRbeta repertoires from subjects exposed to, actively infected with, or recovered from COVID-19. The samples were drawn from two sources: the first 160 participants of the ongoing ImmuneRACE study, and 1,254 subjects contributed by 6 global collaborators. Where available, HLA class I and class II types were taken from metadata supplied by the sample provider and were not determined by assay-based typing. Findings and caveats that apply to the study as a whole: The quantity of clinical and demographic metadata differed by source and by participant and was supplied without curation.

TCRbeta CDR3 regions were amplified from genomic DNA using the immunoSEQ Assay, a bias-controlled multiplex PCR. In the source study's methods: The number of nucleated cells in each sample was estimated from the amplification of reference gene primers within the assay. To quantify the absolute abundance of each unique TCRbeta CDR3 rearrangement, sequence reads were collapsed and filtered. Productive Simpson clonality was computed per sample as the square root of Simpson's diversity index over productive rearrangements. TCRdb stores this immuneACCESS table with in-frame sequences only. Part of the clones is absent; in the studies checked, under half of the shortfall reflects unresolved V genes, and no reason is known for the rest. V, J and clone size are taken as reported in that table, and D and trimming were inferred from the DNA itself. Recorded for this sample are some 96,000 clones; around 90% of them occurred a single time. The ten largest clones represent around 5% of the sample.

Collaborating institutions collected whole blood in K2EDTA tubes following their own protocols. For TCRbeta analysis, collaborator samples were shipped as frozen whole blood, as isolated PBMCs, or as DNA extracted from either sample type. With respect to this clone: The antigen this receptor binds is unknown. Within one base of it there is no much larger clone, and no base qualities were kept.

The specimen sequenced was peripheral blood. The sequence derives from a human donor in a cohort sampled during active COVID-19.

The CDR3 in this case is CASSFGLAGGKNEQFF. At the DNA level, the sequence is TGTGCCAGCAGTTTTGGACTAGCGGGAGGTAAAAATGAGCAGTTCTTC. The chain was built from TRBV6-5 and TRBJ2-1; the junction holds 14 bases that match TRBD2. For this chain, trimming is 4 bases at the V end and 7 bases at the J end, and the number of junction bases without a gene match is 6. The CDR3 contains 16 residues, cysteine and phenylalanine counted. CDR3 DNA only is kept here, 48 bases in frame from base 1. CDR1 and CDR2, per the germline V gene, are MNHEY and SVGAGI.